The next 6 T cell receptor beta chains were all read from a single sample in a study of shared clonotypes between healthy human individuals. Some clones are missing from TCRdb's copy, which holds only in-frame ones; the method was immunoSEQ multiplex PCR. The sample includes around 980,000 clones, approximately 80% of them seen just once. The source material was memory CD4+ T cells from PBMCs. Indicated subset: CD45RA-negative fraction. The source is a man between 18 and 29 years old in good health. Some clones in this sample may be carry-over from other donors' samples.

The chain carries TRBV14 and TRBJ2-7, with 10 bases lining up with TRBD1. In germline, CDR1 is SGHDN, CDR2 FVKESK. V lost 4 bases to trimming and J lost 2 bases; unmatched junction nucleotides: 8. CDR3 length: 16 residues. CDR3 in DNA: TGTGCCAGCAGCCCACCCTGGGGACAGGGGACCTACGAGCAGTACTTC. It specifies CASSPPWGQGTYEQYF.

This sequence joins TRBV5-4 and TRBJ1-1, with TRBD1 matching over 9 bases. The CDR3 consists of 15 residues. Germline V CDR1 and CDR2: SGHNT, YYREEE (reference sequence). The ends lost 3 bases at V and 3 bases at J; junction bases unmatched: 6. Here the CDR3 DNA reads TGTGCCAGCAGCTCCGGGACAGGGACCTACACTGAAGCTTTCTTT. It yields the protein CASSSGTGTYTEAFF.

Comment on this clone: A single base is all that separates this from a far larger clone, so a read error is likely. The CDR3 reads CAWSGRQGYGHTF. The CDR3, as DNA: TGTGCCTGGAGTGGTCGACAGGGCTATGGCCACACCTTC. The chain carries TRBV30 and TRBJ1-2; 7 bases map to TRBD1. The CDR3 consists of 13 residues. Germline lookup yields CDR1 GTSNPN and CDR2 SVGIG (reference sequence).

The CDR3: CASLEAYSNQPQHF. Here the CDR3 DNA reads TGTGCCAGCCTGGAGGCGTATAGCAATCAGCCCCAGCATTTT. The chain employs TRBV28 and TRBJ1-5; D is unclear. This CDR3 region has 14 residues. V lost 8 bases and J 0 bases, leaving 11 bases between the germline ends. CDR1 MDHEN and CDR2 SYDVKM come from the germline V gene.

The chain couples TRBV19 to TRBJ1-5; a possible D gene is TRBD1 (5 bases). Trimming removed 5 bases at V and 1 base at J, with 15 bases between. This CDR3 contains 16 residues. Germline V lookup: CDR1 LNHDA, CDR2 SQIVND (reference sequence). The CDR3 nucleotides read TGTGCCAGTAGTCTAGGGAGGGGCCGAAGCAATCAGCCCCAGCATTTT. It codes for CASSLGRGRSNQPQHF.

A word on this clone: A far larger clone lies a single base away; this is likely a read error. This sequence joins TRBV5-6 and TRBJ2-7, with TRBD1 matching over 10 bases. The CDR3 loop spans 17 amino acids. Germline CDR1 is SGHDT and CDR2 is YYEEEE. The junction had 12 bases not matched to a gene; V was cut back by 4 bases and J by 2 bases. This CDR3 reads CASSAAKIGQGAYEQYF. For the CDR3, the DNA is TGTGCCAGCAGCGCGGCGAAAATAGGACAGGGGGCCTACGAGCAGTACTTC.